The clone carrying this T cell receptor (beta chain) was detected only a few times. The antigen remains undetermined. This sample was taken from a study of identical twins. General study findings and limits: Conclusions were based on cross-sectional statistical analysis, without following the same donors.

Each CDR3 protein is one row after TCRdb ran MiXCR on the 5' RACE reads. This sample has more than 400,000 distinct CDR3 sequences, with roughly 15% found just once. Every sampled donor was Caucasian and healthy. The V gene end was trimmed by 4 bases and the J gene end by 9 bases; junction bases not matched to a gene: 9. The CDR3 spans 14 residues. Germline V gene data show CDR1 as SQVTM and CDR2 as ANQGSEA. This sample also appeared in a second study, on yellow fever vaccine responses in identical twins.

The rearrangement links TRBV29-1 to TRBJ2-5; 12 bases fit TRBD2. The source is a woman between 18 and 29 years old in good health. Sequencing input: CD4+ T cells sorted from blood. CDR3 loop: CSVATSGGPSAQYF. CDR3 in DNA: TGCAGCGTTGCGACTAGCGGGGGCCCGTCGGCCCAGTACTTC.